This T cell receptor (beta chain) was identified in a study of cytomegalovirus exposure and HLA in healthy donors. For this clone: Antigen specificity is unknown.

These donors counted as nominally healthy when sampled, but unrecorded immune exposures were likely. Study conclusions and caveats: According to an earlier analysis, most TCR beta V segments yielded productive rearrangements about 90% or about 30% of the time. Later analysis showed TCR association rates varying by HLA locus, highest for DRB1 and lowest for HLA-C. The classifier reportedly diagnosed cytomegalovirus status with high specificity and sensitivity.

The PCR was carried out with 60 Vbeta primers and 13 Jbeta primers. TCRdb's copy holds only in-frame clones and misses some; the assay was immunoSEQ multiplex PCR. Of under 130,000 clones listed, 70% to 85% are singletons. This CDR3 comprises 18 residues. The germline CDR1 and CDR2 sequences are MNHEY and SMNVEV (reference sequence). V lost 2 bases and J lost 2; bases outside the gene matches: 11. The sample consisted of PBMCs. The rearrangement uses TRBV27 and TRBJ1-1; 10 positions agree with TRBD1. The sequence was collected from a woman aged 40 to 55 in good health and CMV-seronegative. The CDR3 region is CASSLRMRTGGFNTEAFF. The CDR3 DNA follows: TGTGCCAGCAGTTTAAGGATGCGGACAGGGGGATTTAACACTGAAGCTTTCTTT.